One TCR beta chain is described in this entry. This sample was included in a study of technical replicates of blood from a handful of donors. Measured with immunoSEQ multiplex PCR; TCRdb has only the in-frame clones, and not every one. The sample carries about 80,000 clones, over 75% recorded once. CDR1 and CDR2 from the germline V gene are MNHNS and SASEGT. With V trimmed by 3 bases and J by 2 bases, 2 bases remained unmatched. This CDR3 is 15 amino acids long. The chain carries TRBV6-1 and TRBJ1-4, with 8 bases fitting TRBD1. This TCR was recovered from a human donor in good health. Sequencing was done on a sample of T cells isolated from PBMCs. The CDR3 is CASSDRGLTNEKLFF. The DNA for the CDR3 is TGTGCCAGCAGTGACAGGGGGCTGACTAATGAAAAACTGTTTTTT.